This T cell receptor beta chain was captured in a study of blood T cells in healthy people across ages. In the study overall: Using template switching, researchers captured about one barcoded beta molecule for each two T cells. Whole-study findings and limits: The donors' CMV status was not determined, possibly confounding changes in expanded clonotypes. Compared with aged donors, long-lived donors showed fewer expanded clones, suggesting selection. Significant beta diversity loss was already apparent by age around 40, declining roughly linearly.

Of note for this clonotype: Its cognate antigen is unknown.

The CDR3 runs to 13 residues. Germline V gene sequence: CDR1 MNHNS, CDR2 SASEGT. Trimming removed 6 bases at V and 4 bases at J, with 12 bases between. Primers used in a second PCR of roughly 6 to 11 cycles were a sample-barcoded 5' primer and a J-beta primer mix. TCRdb processed the 5' RACE reads anew with MiXCR; each CDR3 protein has one entry. This sample has some 780,000 distinct CDR3 sequences, with roughly three fifths found just once. The V gene is TRBV6-1, the J gene TRBJ1-1; D unresolved. The clonotype was recovered from a man in his forties in good health. The specimen was blood. CDR3 sequence (DNA): TGTGCCAGCAGCCCATTCACGGGCACTGAAGCTTTCTTT. It specifies CASSPFTGTEAFF.